These 25 T cell receptor beta chains were all obtained from the same sample, sequenced in a study of read filtering for tumor transcriptome and immune sequencing (dated by TCRdb to the early 2020s). The instrument was an Illumina HiSeq 4000. TCR libraries were constructed from roughly 400 ng RNA using the Immunoverse kit, and molecular barcoded adaptors covering alpha/delta and beta/gamma chains were employed. The raw public data were reprocessed by TCRdb itself: fastp quality trimming at Q25, MiXCR clonotype calling, in-frame beta chains only. When rows share a CDR3 protein, they turn into one entry using the most common DNA and genes. This sample gives thousands of distinct CDR3 sequences in total; 50% to 75% of them show up just once. Roughly a quarter of the sample comes from the top ten. Sequencing was carried out using a population of CD138-negative cells sorted from bone marrow. The sample's cell subset or site label is to be understood as: bone marrow mononuclear cells depleted of CD138+ plasma/myeloma cells by negative magnetic selection. These receptors came from a donor older than 35 with multiple myeloma. This table probably holds off-target reads from a library built for another chain.

This clonotype was picked up a small number of times. The chain carries TRBV29-1 and TRBJ1-1, with D perhaps matching TRBD1 (5 bases). The CDR3 has 10 amino acids. V lost 6 bases and J lost 6, with 8 bases in between. Germline CDR1 and CDR2: SQVTM and ANQGSEA. CDR3 sequence: CSVLGAEAFF. DNA for the CDR3: TGCAGCGTACTAGGGGCTGAAGCTTTCTTT.

This clonotype has more than one count but fewer than ten. V gene TRBV6-2 or TRBV6-3 combines with J gene TRBJ2-3; 8 bases line up with TRBD2. The trim removed 4 bases at V and 5 bases at J, leaving 2 bases unmatched. Germline-derived CDR1 and CDR2 are MNHEY and SVGEGT. This CDR3 is built from 13 residues. DNA of the CDR3: TGTGCCAGCAGTTTGGGGACTAGAGATACGCAGTATTTT. Amino acids: CASSLGTRDTQYF.

CDR3 nucleotides: TGTGCCAGCAGCTTATTCGCTGGGGCCAACGTCCTGACTTTC. Its translation is CASSLFAGANVLTF. V gene TRBV7-8 combines with J gene TRBJ2-6; D uncertain. The V gene lost 2 bases and the J gene lost 2 bases, with 4 bases spanning the gap. The V gene's germline CDR1 is SGHVS and CDR2 FQNEAQ. CDR3 size: 14 residues.

Only a few counts were recorded for this clonotype. The CDR3 DNA sequence: TGTGCCAGCAGTGCTCCGGGTGGCAATCAGCCCCAGCATTTT. The encoded protein is CASSAPGGNQPQHF. This chain connects TRBV12-3 or TRBV12-4 to TRBJ1-5; D uncertain. This CDR3 contains 14 residues. The germline V and J ends were trimmed by 5 bases and 2 bases, with 10 bases remaining between them.

The gene calls are TRBV6-5 and TRBJ2-1, with a weak D call TRBD1 (5 bases). V was pared by 3 bases and J by 8 bases, with 11 bases between. Germline V gene data show CDR1 as MNHEY and CDR2 as SVGAGI. This CDR3 region has 13 residues. The CDR3 nucleotides are TGTGCCAGCAGTTATAGTGGGGCCGATGAGCAGTTCTTC. Encoded protein: CASSYSGADEQFF.

This clonotype occurred once. This chain joins TRBV20-1 and TRBJ2-3, with 10 bases fitting TRBD2. This CDR3 contains 13 residues. In germline, CDR1 is DFQATT, CDR2 SNEGSKA (reference sequence). After removal of 5 bases from V and 3 bases from J, the junction contained 2 bases not matched to a gene. This CDR3 is CSAELAGTDTQYF. CDR3 DNA sequence: TGCAGTGCTGAACTAGCGGGGACAGATACGCAGTATTTT.

The chain joins TRBV28 to TRBJ1-1, with 7 bases aligning to TRBD1. The CDR3 spans 13 residues. The V gene's germline CDR1 is MDHEN and CDR2 SYDVKM. V gave up 7 bases and J gave up 4 bases; unmatched junction bases: 6. The CDR3 region has the DNA TGTGCCAGCAAAGGGACAGCCCCCACTGAAGCTTTCTTT. It codes for CASKGTAPTEAFF. Full variable domain (remainder filled in from reference TRBV28 and TRBJ1-1): DVKVTQSSRYLVKRTGEKVFLECVQDMDHENMFWYRQDPGLGLRLIYFSYDVKMKEKGDIPEGYSVSREKKERFSLILESASTNQTSMYLCASKGTAPTEAFFGQGTRLTVV.

V usage is TRBV12-3 or TRBV12-4 and J usage is TRBJ2-7, with D perhaps TRBD1 or TRBD2 (5 bases each). This CDR3 contains 15 residues. Trimming left V 8 bases short and J 3 bases short, with 20 bases between. CDR3 protein: CASWTRDRRSYEQYF. For the CDR3, the DNA is TGTGCCAGCTGGACCCGGGACCGCCGGAGCTACGAGCAGTACTTC.

In its sample, this clonotype was seen a few times. The chain uses TRBV27 and TRBJ1-2; D call uncertain. Germline CDR1 reads MNHEY; CDR2 reads SMNVEV (reference sequence). V lost 3 bases, J lost 0 bases, and 8 bases lay in between. The CDR3 sequence is 14 residues long. CDR3 sequence reads: CASSFGRANYGYTF. The CDR3 nucleotides read TGTGCCAGCAGTTTCGGGCGAGCTAACTATGGCTACACCTTC.

J is TRBJ2-3 and V is TRBV29-1; 11 bases map to TRBD1. With 4 bases clipped from V and 8 bases from J, the junction kept 5 bases outside the gene matches. The CDR3 consists of 13 residues. Germline CDR1 and CDR2: SQVTM and ANQGSEA. The CDR3 DNA is TGCAGCGTTGCGGACAGGGGGCTTTCTACGCAGTATTTT. It yields the protein CSVADRGLSTQYF.

The chain carries TRBV20-1 and TRBJ2-7, with TRBD1 matching 8 bases. V lost 1 base, J lost 4 bases, and 6 bases stayed unmatched. This CDR3 contains 14 residues. From germline, CDR1 is DFQATT and CDR2 SNEGSKA (reference sequence). CDR3 coding DNA: TGCAGTGCTAGAGTCCACAGGGGGTCGTACGAGCAGTACTTC. Amino acid sequence: CSARVHRGSYEQYF.

V gene TRBV6-6 combines with J gene TRBJ1-3; D might be TRBD1 (6 bases). The CDR3 spans 16 residues. CDR1 MNHNY and CDR2 SVGAGI come from the germline V gene (reference sequence). V lost 5 bases to trimming and J lost 0 bases, with 14 bases between them. The CDR3 DNA is TGTGCCAGCAGTCACGGGACATCCAGCTCTGGAAACACCATATATTTT. Translating it yields CASSHGTSSSGNTIYF.

The V gene is TRBV20-1, the J gene TRBJ1-5; D not resolved. V shed 5 bases and J shed 3 bases, with 8 bases lying between them. Per the germline V gene, CDR1 is DFQATT and CDR2 is SNEGSKA (reference sequence). This CDR3 has 12 amino acids. The CDR3 sequence: CSASGYNQPQHF. The CDR3 DNA reads TGCAGTGCTTCCGGCTACAATCAGCCCCAGCATTTT.

CDR3 sequence (DNA): TGTGCCAGCGATGACGAAAGCTATGGCTACACCTTC. This sequence encodes CASDDESYGYTF. The chain combines TRBV6-6 with TRBJ1-2; unclear D gene. CDR1 is MNHNY and CDR2 is SVGAGI in the germline V gene (reference sequence). The V gene lost 8 bases and the J gene lost 4 bases, with 11 bases spanning the gap. This CDR3 comprises 12 residues.

This chain connects TRBV27 to TRBJ1-1; TRBD1 matches at 7 bases. Germline CDR1 is MNHEY and CDR2 is SMNVEV (reference sequence). The CDR3 is 15 residues long. Losses at the gene ends were 4 bases for V and 5 bases for J; bases not matched to a gene: 10. The CDR3 DNA follows: TGTGCCAGCAGTTCACTGACAGGGTTTGGGACTGAAGCTTTCTTT. This sequence encodes CASSSLTGFGTEAFF.

A single count supports this clonotype. This chain connects TRBV14 to TRBJ1-5; no clear D. The length of the CDR3 is 13 residues. The V end lost 1 base, the J end lost 5 bases, and 6 bases lay between the germline ends. Germline lookup yields CDR1 SGHDN and CDR2 FVKESK. This chain's CDR3 is CASSQALDQPQHF. The CDR3 coding sequence is TGTGCCAGCAGCCAAGCCCTAGATCAGCCCCAGCATTTT.

This clonotype ranks as large. V is TRBV30 and J is TRBJ2-2; 7 bases are a match to TRBD2. The CDR3 is 14 amino acids. V was pared by 4 bases and J by 0 bases, with 2 bases of the junction left unmatched. Germline assignment: CDR1 GTSNPN and CDR2 SVGIG (reference sequence). This CDR3 is CAWTGTTNTGELFF. As DNA, the CDR3 is TGTGCCTGGACAGGGACTACGAACACCGGGGAGCTGTTTTTT.

The CDR3 loop is CASSLRGLKYYNEQFF. The CDR3 DNA reads as TGTGCCAGCAGCTTAAGGGGCTTGAAATACTACAATGAGCAGTTCTTC. The J gene is TRBJ2-1, the V gene TRBV7-9; a weak D match, TRBD1 (5 bases). Germline V gene lookup returns CDR1 SEHNR and CDR2 FQNEAQ (reference sequence). This CDR3 is built from 16 residues. Trimming shortened V by 2 bases and J by 3 bases, and 14 bases separated the two germline ends.

This clonotype was counted a few times. The J gene is TRBJ2-1, the V gene TRBV20-1; possible D gene TRBD2, 7 bases. CDR1 is DFQATT and CDR2 is SNEGSKA in the germline V gene (reference sequence). Deletions cut 4 bases from V and 8 bases from J, with 15 bases between. CDR3 length: 13 amino acids. The CDR3 nucleotides read TGCAGTGCTATGGGGGGGCACGACCATGAGCAGTTCTTC. Translation: CSAMGGHDHEQFF.

In this sample, this clonotype turned up once. The rearrangement links TRBV20-1 to TRBJ2-7; 8 bases fit TRBD1. The CDR3 has 14 amino acids. The germline CDR1 and CDR2 sequences are DFQATT and SNEGSKA (reference sequence). J gave up 1 base and V 4 bases, and 6 bases lay outside the gene matches. The CDR3 is CSAKQGAYSYEQYF. CDR3 coding DNA: TGCAGTGCTAAGCAGGGGGCCTATTCCTACGAGCAGTACTTC.

CDR3 sequence reads: CASSSPGVPDTQYF. The CDR3 nucleotides are TGTGCCAGCAGTTCCCCCGGCGTCCCAGATACGCAGTATTTT. V usage is TRBV12-3 or TRBV12-4 and J usage is TRBJ2-3; D is uncertain. CDR3 size: 14 residues. The V and J ends lost 4 bases and 4 bases respectively, with 12 bases between them.

The rearrangement joins TRBV20-1 to TRBJ2-2, with D perhaps matching TRBD1 or TRBD2 (6 bases each). The germline V gene has CDR1 DFQATT and CDR2 SNEGSKA (reference sequence). This CDR3 contains 14 residues. Trimming shortened V by 0 bases and J by 5 bases, and 10 bases separated the two germline ends. The CDR3 sequence is CSARERGGTGELFF. The CDR3 coding sequence is TGCAGTGCTAGAGAGCGAGGGGGGACCGGGGAGCTGTTTTTT.

This chain uses TRBV29-1 with TRBJ2-3; perhaps TRBD2 as D (6 bases). Germline lookup yields CDR1 SQVTM and CDR2 ANQGSEA. The CDR3 totals 13 residues. V shed 7 bases and J shed 4 bases, with 15 bases lying between them. CDR3 protein: CSARSGSPDTQYF. The DNA for the CDR3 is TGCAGCGCCCGTAGCGGAAGCCCAGATACGCAGTATTTT.

The rearrangement joins TRBV7-9 to TRBJ1-2, with D unresolved. The CDR3 totals 13 residues. Between the trimmed V and J ends, which lost 2 bases and 2 bases, there was a span of 6 bases. The germline V gene has CDR1 SEHNR and CDR2 FQNEAQ (reference sequence). In nucleotides, the CDR3 is TGTGCCAGCAGCTTAACTGCCAACTATGGCTACACCTTC. This gives the protein CASSLTANYGYTF.

This clonotype is large in the sample. The chain couples TRBV20-1 to TRBJ1-5; D uncertain. The CDR3 is 12 residues long. The germline gives CDR1 DFQATT, CDR2 SNEGSKA (reference sequence). V dropped 2 bases and J dropped 2 bases, with 4 bases sitting between them. CDR3 nucleotides: TGCAGTGCTAGACGGGGCAATCAGCCCCAGCATTTT. This codes for CSARRGNQPQHF.